The sequence of this TCR beta chain was determined in a study of cytomegalovirus exposure and HLA in healthy donors. PCR involved 60 Vbeta and 13 Jbeta primers. Using immunoSEQ multiplex PCR, the repertoire was profiled, and TCRdb retains in-frame clones only, with some absent. The table has about 190,000 clones, over 60% seen once; the top ten hold approximately 2%. The ends were cut back, 6 bases at V and 4 bases at J, with 19 bases in the middle. The germline CDR1 and CDR2 sequences are SGHRS and YFSETQ. The CDR3 consists of 15 residues. Whole-study findings and limits: In vitro, a few CMV-associated chains proved specific for CMV antigens. A later analysis showed that HLA-associated TCR beta chains had undergone more clonal expansion than equally common others. Prior analysis indicated that the majority of TCR beta V segments exhibited productivity approximately 90% or approximately 30% of the time. Sequences of the TCR beta chain were said to predict the HLA-A and HLA-B alleles of most subjects accurately.

On this clone: Its specificity is not known. The sample contains more than one DNA sequence encoding this CDR3.

The sequence was collected from a woman younger than 45 in good health and CMV-seropositive. V usage is TRBV5-1 and J usage is TRBJ2-5, with D perhaps matching TRBD2 (6 bases). Source material: PBMCs. The chain's CDR3 is CASTPGGPGGETQYF. The CDR3 bases are TGCGCCAGCACCCCCGGGGGACCTGGGGGAGAGACCCAGTACTTC.